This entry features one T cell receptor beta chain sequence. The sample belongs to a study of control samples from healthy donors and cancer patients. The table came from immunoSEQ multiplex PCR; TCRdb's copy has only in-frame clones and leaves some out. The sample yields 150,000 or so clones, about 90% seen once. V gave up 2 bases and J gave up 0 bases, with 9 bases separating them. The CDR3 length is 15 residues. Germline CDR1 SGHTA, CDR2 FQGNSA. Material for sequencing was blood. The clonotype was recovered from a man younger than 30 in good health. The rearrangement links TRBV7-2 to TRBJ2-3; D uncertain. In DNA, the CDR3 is TGTGCCAGCAGCTTATCGAAATATAGCACAGATACGCAGTATTTT. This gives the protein CASSLSKYSTDTQYF.